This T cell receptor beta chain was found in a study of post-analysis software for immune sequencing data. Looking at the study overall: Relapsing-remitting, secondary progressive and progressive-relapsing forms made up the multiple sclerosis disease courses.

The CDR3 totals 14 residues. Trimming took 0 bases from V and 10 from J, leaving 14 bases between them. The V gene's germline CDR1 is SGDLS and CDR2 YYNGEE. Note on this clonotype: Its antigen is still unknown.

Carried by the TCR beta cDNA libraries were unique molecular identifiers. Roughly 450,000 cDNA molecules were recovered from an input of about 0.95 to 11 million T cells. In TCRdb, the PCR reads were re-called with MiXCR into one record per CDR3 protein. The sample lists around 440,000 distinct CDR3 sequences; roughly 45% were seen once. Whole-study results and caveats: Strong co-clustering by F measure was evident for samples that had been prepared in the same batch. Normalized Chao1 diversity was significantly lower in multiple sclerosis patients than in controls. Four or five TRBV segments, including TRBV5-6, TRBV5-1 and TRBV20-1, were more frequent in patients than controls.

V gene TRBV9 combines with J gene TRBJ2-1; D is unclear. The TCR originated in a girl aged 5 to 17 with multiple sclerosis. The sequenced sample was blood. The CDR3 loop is CASSVVWVGSEQFF. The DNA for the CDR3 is TGTGCCAGCAGCGTAGTCTGGGTCGGGTCCGAGCAGTTCTTC.